What follows are 10 T cell receptor beta chains derived from one specimen sequenced in a study of identifying expanded T cells in peripheral blood. Profiled with immunoSEQ multiplex PCR; TCRdb holds only in-frame clones, not every one. This sample carries about 110,000 clones, about 88% of them seen once, and the ten largest clones take 7% to 9%. The material sequenced was blood. These receptors were taken from a person aged 18-70 years in good health.

V gene TRBV29-1 combines with J gene TRBJ2-5; D not certain. This CDR3 has 10 amino acids. Germline values: CDR1 SQVTM, CDR2 ANQGSEA. Trimming stripped 1 base from V and 4 bases from J, with 1 base between. The CDR3: CSVEAETQYF. DNA of the CDR3: TGCAGCGTTGAAGCAGAGACCCAGTACTTC.

V is TRBV5-1 and J is TRBJ2-7; 8 nucleotides agree with TRBD2. The CDR3 is 13 residues long. CDR1 SGHRS and CDR2 YFSETQ come from the germline V gene. Trimming took 0 bases from V and 8 from J; bases not matched to a gene: 4. CDR3 in amino acids: CASSLGLAGKQYF. The CDR3, as DNA: TGCGCCAGCAGCTTGGGATTAGCGGGGAAGCAGTACTTC. The full variable domain, completed using reference TRBV5-1 and TRBJ2-7, is KAGVTQTPRYLIKTRGQQVTLSCSPISGHRSVSWYQQTPGQGLQFLFEYFSETQRNKGNFPGRFSGRQFSNSRSEMNVSTLELGDSALYLCASSLGLAGKQYFGPGTRLTVT.

The chain's CDR3 is CASALAGAIYNEQFF. The CDR3 nucleotides are TGTGCCAGTGCCTTAGCGGGAGCAATCTACAATGAGCAGTTCTTC. V gene TRBV7-9 combines with J gene TRBJ2-1, with 9 bases matching TRBD2. This CDR3 comprises 15 residues. Germline values: CDR1 SEHNR, CDR2 FQNEAQ (reference sequence). Germline trimming cut 9 bases from V and 3 bases from J; bases unmatched to any gene: 9.

This clone was counted once. The chain recombines TRBV4-1 with TRBJ1-1; 7 nucleotides align to TRBD1. The CDR3 is 13 amino acids. Germline-derived CDR1 and CDR2 are MGHRA and YSYEKL. V dropped 1 base and J dropped 7; count of bases not matched to a gene: 3. CDR3 bases: TGCGCCAGCAGCCAAGGGGGACAGCTTGAAGCTTTCTTT. Its translation is CASSQGGQLEAFF.

J is TRBJ2-3 and V is TRBV5-6; perhaps D is TRBD1 or TRBD2 (5 bases each). V lost 5 bases and J lost 6, with 13 bases in between. CDR1 is SGHDT, CDR2 YYEEEE, per germline. The CDR3 runs to 13 residues. The CDR3 is CASRTPGADTQYF. Written as DNA, the CDR3 is TGTGCCAGCAGGACCCCCGGGGCTGATACGCAGTATTTT.

The chain uses TRBV7-2 and TRBJ1-5; D unresolved. V lost 0 bases to trimming and J lost 4 bases, with 7 bases between them. The CDR3 spans 14 residues. In germline, CDR1 is SGHTA, CDR2 FQGNSA. DNA of the CDR3: TGTGCCAGCAGCTTAGCAAGAGGGAATCAGCCCCAGCATTTT. The encoded protein is CASSLARGNQPQHF.

This chain links TRBV4-1 with TRBJ2-1; 7 bases are shared with TRBD2. CDR3 length: 18 residues. Trimming cost V 4 bases and J 2 bases; bases outside gene matches: 14. The germline V gene has CDR1 MGHRA and CDR2 YSYEKL. In DNA, the CDR3 is TGCGCCAGCAGCCTAGGTATTTTAACGCGGGGGACCTACAATGAGCAGTTCTTC. Protein: CASSLGILTRGTYNEQFF.

V usage is TRBV5-6 and J usage is TRBJ2-5; weak D call: TRBD1 (5 bases). The CDR3 runs to 13 residues. The germline CDR1 and CDR2 sequences are SGHDT and YYEEEE. Trimming removed 4 bases from V and 2 bases from J, with 9 bases in between. The DNA for the CDR3 is TGTGCCAGCAGCCGCAGGGTTCAAGAGACCCAGTACTTC. Encoded protein: CASSRRVQETQYF. The whole variable domain, filled in from reference TRBV5-6 and TRBJ2-5, reads DAGVTQSPTHLIKTRGQQVTLRCSPKSGHDTVSWYQQALGQGPQFIFQYYEEEERQRGNFPDRFSGHQFPNYSSELNVNALLLGDSALYLCASSRRVQETQYFGPGTRLLVL.

The rearrangement uses TRBV7-2 and TRBJ2-7, with D uncertain. Germline CDR1 reads SGHTA; CDR2 reads FQGNSA. The length of the CDR3 is 14 residues. V lost 5 bases and J 4 bases, leaving 15 bases between the germline ends. CDR3 in amino acids: CASSPGVAKYEQYF. CDR3 sequence (DNA): TGTGCCAGCAGCCCCGGCGTGGCTAAATACGAGCAGTACTTC. Full variable domain (missing parts from reference TRBV7-2 and TRBJ2-7): GAGVSQSPSNKVTEKGKDVELRCDPISGHTALYWYRQSLGQGLEFLIYFQGNSAPDKSGLPSDRFSAERTGGSVSTLTIQRTQQEDSAVYLCASSPGVAKYEQYFGPGTRLTVT.

This chain joins TRBV28 and TRBJ2-5; 9 nucleotides match TRBD2. The length of the CDR3 is 16 residues. The germline V gene encodes CDR1 MDHEN and CDR2 SYDVKM. V was pared by 6 bases and J by 4 bases, with 12 bases of the junction left unmatched. CDR3 amino acids: CASRRPSSGRRETQYF. CDR3 nucleotides: TGTGCCAGCAGGAGACCCAGTAGCGGGAGAAGAGAGACCCAGTACTTC.